A single sample gave rise to the 29 T cell receptor beta chains below, sequenced in a study of identical twins. TCRdb re-called the 5' RACE reads with MiXCR, one entry per CDR3 protein. Among 700,000 or so distinct CDR3 sequences, around 8.3% were seen once, and the ten largest hold 0.8% to 1%. The sample was also reused in another study, on yellow fever vaccine responses in identical twins.

Material for sequencing was PBMCs. Receptor source: a woman in her late teens or twenties in good health.

The rearrangement uses TRBV5-6 and TRBJ2-7; 10 bases line up with TRBD1. J gave up 5 bases and V 2 bases, and 4 bases lay outside the gene matches. The germline CDR1 and CDR2 sequences are SGHDT and YYEEEE. The CDR3 runs 14 residues. The CDR3 DNA sequence: TGTGCCAGCAGCTTTGGACAGGGGGTCCACGAGCAGTACTTC. Protein product: CASSFGQGVHEQYF.

This clonotype turned up a few times. This chain joins TRBV5-1 and TRBJ2-1; D tentatively fits TRBD1 or TRBD2 (5 bases each). Trimming cost V 5 bases and J 2 bases, with 14 bases left between them. The CDR3 spans 15 residues. The germline V gene encodes CDR1 SGHRS and CDR2 YFSETQ. CDR3 sequence reads: CASRRDGSTYNEQFF. The CDR3 DNA reads TGCGCCAGCAGGAGGGACGGGTCAACCTACAATGAGCAGTTCTTC.

This clonotype was observed a handful of times. The CDR3 DNA follows: TGTGCCAGCAGTTTAGGTCTTGGACTAGGCTACAATGAGCAGTTCTTC. Translating it yields CASSLGLGLGYNEQFF. This chain connects TRBV12-3 or TRBV12-4 to TRBJ2-1; 7 bases match TRBD2. The CDR3 spans 16 residues. Trimming cost V 1 base and J 3 bases; bases outside gene matches: 6.

This clonotype was counted between two and nine times. This rearrangement joins TRBV24-1 to TRBJ2-2; a weak D match, TRBD2 (5 bases). The V gene's germline CDR1 is KGHDR and CDR2 SFDVKD. The CDR3 covers 14 residues. The ends were cut back, 7 bases at V and 2 bases at J, with 10 bases in the middle. The CDR3 reads CATSRRENTGELFF. Written as DNA, the CDR3 is TGTGCCACCAGCCGCCGGGAAAACACCGGGGAGCTGTTTTTT.

The chain joins TRBV7-2 to TRBJ1-4; possibly TRBD1 for D (6 bases). Between the trimmed V and J ends, which lost 5 bases and 3 bases, there was a span of 13 bases. The CDR3 consists of 15 residues. Germline values: CDR1 SGHTA, CDR2 FQGNSA. The CDR3 protein is CASSPTGSANEKLFF. In nucleotides, the CDR3 is TGTGCCAGCAGCCCAACAGGGTCAGCTAATGAAAAACTGTTTTTT.

V is TRBV15 and J is TRBJ2-7, with TRBD1 matching 9 bases. The CDR3 has 16 amino acids. The J segment lost 2 bases and the V segment lost 3 bases, leaving 8 bases of the junction unmatched. Germline lookup yields CDR1 LNHNV and CDR2 YYDKDF (reference sequence). The CDR3 nucleotides are TGTGCCACCAGCAGGACGAAGACAGGGGGAACCTACGAGCAGTACTTC. Protein product: CATSRTKTGGTYEQYF.

This clonotype came up many times. The chain is built from TRBV10-3 and TRBJ2-3; 8 positions agree with TRBD2. With 3 bases clipped from V and 3 bases from J, the junction kept 5 bases outside the gene matches. Germline values: CDR1 ENHRY, CDR2 SYGVKD. CDR3 size: 15 residues. The CDR3 bases are TGTGCCATCAGTGAATCCGGGACTAGAACAGATACGCAGTATTTT. Its protein is CAISESGTRTDTQYF.

This clonotype has only a few counts. This chain uses TRBV20-1 with TRBJ2-3; D is uncertain. This CDR3 spans 13 amino acids. Germline CDR1 reads DFQATT; CDR2 reads SNEGSKA (reference sequence). V shed 3 bases and J shed 2 bases, with 9 bases lying between them. The CDR3 region has the DNA TGCAGTGCTAGTACGCCTACCACAGATACGCAGTATTTT. It is translated as CSASTPTTDTQYF.

In its sample, this clonotype was seen a few times. The chain combines TRBV4-3 with TRBJ2-1; 8 bases align to TRBD2. The CDR3 has 14 residues. Germline V lookup: CDR1 LGHNA, CDR2 YSLEER. J was trimmed by 6 bases and V by 2 bases; bases with no gene match: 3. The CDR3 spells CASSQTAGGNEQFF. The CDR3 coding sequence is TGCGCCAGCAGCCAAACTGCGGGAGGCAATGAGCAGTTCTTC.

The DNA for the CDR3 is TGCAGTGCTAGGAGGGGCCGGGGGGGCTATGGCTACACCTTC. Translated, it gives CSARRGRGGYGYTF. The chain employs TRBV20-1 and TRBJ1-2; maybe TRBD1 (5 bases). V lost 3 bases and J lost 4, with 15 bases in between. The CDR3 is made up of 14 amino acids. CDR1 and CDR2 from the germline V gene are DFQATT and SNEGSKA (reference sequence).

This clonotype has a count of ten or more. The J gene is TRBJ2-1, the V gene TRBV9, with 12 bases matching TRBD1. V was clipped by 0 bases and J by 5 bases; unmatched bases: 6. This CDR3 contains 17 residues. Germline CDR1 is SGDLS and CDR2 is YYNGEE. The DNA of the CDR3 is TGTGCCAGCAGCGTAGGAGGGACAGGGGGCACTAACAATGAGCAGTTCTTC. This encodes CASSVGGTGGTNNEQFF.

This clonotype was observed a few times. The rearrangement joins TRBV11-2 to TRBJ2-1; D is ambiguous. The V end was cut by 2 bases, the J end by 5 bases, with 13 bases between. This CDR3 has 15 amino acids. CDR1 is SGHAT and CDR2 is FQNNGV in the germline V gene. The CDR3 coding sequence is TGTGCCAGCAGCTTAAGCCCTGGCAGTAACAATGAGCAGTTCTTC. Protein: CASSLSPGSNNEQFF.

This clonotype was picked up a small number of times. The chain joins TRBV28 to TRBJ2-1; 8 nucleotides line up with TRBD1. J was trimmed by 6 bases and V by 5 bases; bases with no gene match: 6. The V gene's germline CDR1 is MDHEN and CDR2 SYDVKM. This CDR3 spans 14 amino acids. In DNA form, the CDR3 reads TGTGCCAGCAGTGACAGGGGTGGTATCAATGAGCAGTTCTTC. It yields the protein CASSDRGGINEQFF.

This rearrangement joins TRBV29-1 to TRBJ2-7; TRBD2 aligns across 8 bases. The CDR3 runs 15 residues. Germline assignment: CDR1 SQVTM and CDR2 ANQGSEA. Unmatched junction bases numbered 11, after V lost 7 bases and J lost 0 bases. The CDR3 DNA sequence: TGCAGCGCCGGGGGGGTCGGGGGGCCCTCCTACGAGCAGTACTTC. Encoded protein: CSAGGVGGPSYEQYF.

This clonotype was picked up a small number of times. The chain employs TRBV21-1 and TRBJ2-1; the table assigns TRBD2, which was not confirmed against the DNA. TRBV21-1 has pseudogene status. The CDR3 sequence is 18 residues long. CDR3 in DNA: TGTGCCAGCAGCAAAGTGAGGATGCGGGAGGGCTTAACAAATGAGCAGTTCTTC. This translates into CASSKVRMREGLTNEQFF.

This clonotype has more than one count but fewer than ten. The chain has TRBV27 and TRBJ1-5; no clear D. CDR1 and CDR2 (germline): MNHEY, SMNVEV (reference sequence). This CDR3 contains 14 residues. Trimming stripped 3 bases from V and 3 bases from J, with 9 bases between. The CDR3 nucleotides read TGTGCCAGCAGTTTTGCGGGGAACAATCAGCCCCAGCATTTT. Translation gives CASSFAGNNQPQHF.

The rearrangement links TRBV9 to TRBJ2-3; D may be TRBD1 (5 bases). There are 17 residues in the CDR3. CDR1 is SGDLS, CDR2 YYNGEE, per germline. The V gene lost 0 bases and the J gene lost 0 bases, with 14 bases spanning the gap. The CDR3 bases are TGTGCCAGCAGCGTAGGGGGCCTTAAGCAGAGCACAGATACGCAGTATTTT. Its translation is CASSVGGLKQSTDTQYF.

This clonotype was recorded a few times. The genes are TRBV29-1 and TRBJ2-1; 8 nucleotides line up with TRBD1. The germline CDR1 and CDR2 sequences are SQVTM and ANQGSEA. CDR3 size: 12 residues. The V gene end was trimmed by 4 bases and the J gene end by 6 bases; junction bases not matched to a gene: 2. The chain's CDR3 is CSVGRGPNEQFF. Written as DNA, the CDR3 is TGCAGCGTTGGCAGGGGGCCCAATGAGCAGTTCTTC.

This clonotype appeared many times. The chain is built from TRBV9 and TRBJ2-2; D is unresolved. V lost 0 bases and J 1 base, leaving 7 bases between the germline ends. This CDR3 is 15 amino acids long. From germline, CDR1 is SGDLS and CDR2 YYNGEE. The CDR3 DNA reads as TGTGCCAGCAGCGTAGGGCCTTGGAACACCGGGGAGCTGTTTTTT. Protein: CASSVGPWNTGELFF.

The DNA of the CDR3 is TGTGCCAGCAGCGTGACGGAAAATACGCAGTATTTT. Translated, it gives CASSVTENTQYF. The gene calls are TRBV3-1 and TRBJ2-3; D remains unclear. Germline V gene data show CDR1 as LGHDT and CDR2 as YNNKEL (reference sequence). Trimming took off 5 bases at V and 7 bases at J, with 10 bases between the two ends. The CDR3 covers 12 residues.

The chain combines TRBV7-9 with TRBJ2-3; D gene unclear. Germline lookup yields CDR1 SEHNR and CDR2 FQNEAQ (reference sequence). This CDR3 is built from 12 residues. The V end was cut by 5 bases, the J end by 6 bases, with 9 bases between. CDR3 amino acids: CASSQKSDTQYF. The DNA of the CDR3 is TGTGCCAGCAGCCAAAAGTCCGATACGCAGTATTTT.

The genes are TRBV27 and TRBJ2-7, with 7 bases that match TRBD1. Trimming at V came to 5 bases and at J to 4 bases, leaving 8 bases not matched to a gene. The CDR3 runs to 14 residues. Germline V gives CDR1 MNHEY, CDR2 SMNVEV (reference sequence). The CDR3 DNA follows: TGTGCCAGCAGTCGAAAAACAGGGGAGTACGAGCAGTACTTC. Protein sequence: CASSRKTGEYEQYF.

This clonotype has ten or more counts. J is TRBJ2-1 and V is TRBV6-5; 9 bases agree with TRBD2. V lost 4 bases, J lost 6 bases, and 13 bases stayed unmatched. Germline V CDR1 and CDR2: MNHEY, SVGAGI. CDR3 length equals 17 residues. In nucleotides, the CDR3 is TGTGCCAGCAGTTTTCCCCGGACTAGCGAGTACCGCAATGAGCAGTTCTTC. Translating gives CASSFPRTSEYRNEQFF.

This clonotype occurred a few times. The chain carries TRBV25-1 and TRBJ1-1, with D possibly TRBD1 on 5 matching bases. V lost 3 bases, J lost 1 base, and 6 bases lay in between. This CDR3 region has 13 residues. Germline loops: CDR1 MGHDK, CDR2 SYGVNS. This CDR3 reads CASSDQGNTEAFF. CDR3 DNA sequence: TGTGCCAGCAGTGATCAGGGGAACACTGAAGCTTTCTTT.

This clonotype has a count of ten or more. The CDR3 here is CASSGGLSYNEQFF. DNA of the CDR3: TGCGCCAGCTCGGGGGGGCTCTCCTACAATGAGCAGTTCTTC. The V gene is TRBV5-1, the J gene TRBJ2-1; 8 bases match TRBD2. V trimming: 7 bases; J trimming: 0 bases; junction bases outside the gene matches: 3. Germline assignment: CDR1 SGHRS and CDR2 YFSETQ. The length of the CDR3 is 14 residues.

The gene calls are TRBV5-6 and TRBJ2-1; D gene unclear. V lost 0 bases to trimming and J lost 13 bases, with 8 bases between them. Germline-derived CDR1 and CDR2 are SGHDT and YYEEEE. This CDR3 has 11 residues. The CDR3 nucleotides are TGTGCCAGCAGCTTGGGGCTAGATCAGTTCTTC. This sequence encodes CASSLGLDQFF.

This clonotype was detected a few times. The J gene is TRBJ2-1, the V gene TRBV29-1, with 7 nucleotides matching TRBD1. The CDR3 loop spans 12 amino acids. J was trimmed by 9 bases and V by 6 bases; bases with no gene match: 8. Germline V gene sequence: CDR1 SQVTM, CDR2 ANQGSEA. The CDR3 sequence: CSVETGATEQFF. In DNA form, the CDR3 reads TGCAGCGTCGAAACAGGGGCTACTGAGCAGTTCTTC.

Only a few counts were recorded for this clonotype. The J gene is TRBJ2-3, the V gene TRBV14; 7 bases line up with TRBD1. V gave up 4 bases and J gave up 5 bases; unmatched junction bases: 6. Germline values: CDR1 SGHDN, CDR2 FVKESK. The CDR3 consists of 14 residues. This CDR3 reads CASSPRGGRDTQYF. CDR3 sequence (DNA): TGTGCCAGCAGCCCCCGAGGGGGCAGAGATACGCAGTATTTT.

This clonotype was counted only a few times. The V and J genes are TRBV4-3 and TRBJ2-1; D call uncertain. The germline V and J ends were trimmed by 0 bases and 2 bases, with 8 bases remaining between them. This CDR3 contains 15 residues. Germline V gene sequence: CDR1 LGHNA, CDR2 YSLEER. CDR3 region: CASSQEYSTYNEQFF. CDR3 DNA sequence: TGCGCCAGCAGCCAAGAGTACTCGACCTACAATGAGCAGTTCTTC.